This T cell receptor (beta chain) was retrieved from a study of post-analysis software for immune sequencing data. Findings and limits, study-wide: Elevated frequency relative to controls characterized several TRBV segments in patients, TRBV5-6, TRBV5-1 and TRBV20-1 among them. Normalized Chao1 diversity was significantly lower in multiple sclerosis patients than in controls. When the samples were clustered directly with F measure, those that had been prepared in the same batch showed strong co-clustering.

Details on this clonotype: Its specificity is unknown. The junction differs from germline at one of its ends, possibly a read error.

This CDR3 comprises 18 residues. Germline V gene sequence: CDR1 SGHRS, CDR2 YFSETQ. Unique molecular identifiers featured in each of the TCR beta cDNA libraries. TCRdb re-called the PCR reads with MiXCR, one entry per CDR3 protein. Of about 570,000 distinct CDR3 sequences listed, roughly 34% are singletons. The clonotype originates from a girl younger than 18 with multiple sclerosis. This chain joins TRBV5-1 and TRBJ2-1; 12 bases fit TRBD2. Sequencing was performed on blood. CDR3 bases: TGCGCCAGCAGCTTACTAACTAGCGGGGGGACCTCCCACAATGAGCAGTTCTTC. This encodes CASSLLTSGGTSHNEQFF.